The 6 T cell receptor beta chains below were found in one sample sequenced in a study of blood T cell repertoires in COVID-19. Measured with immunoSEQ multiplex PCR; TCRdb has only the in-frame clones, and not every one. The table shows just over 95,000 clones, with about 80% occurring only once. The specimen was peripheral blood. The receptors were sampled from a man aged 60-69 years with acute or convalescent COVID-19.

This clone was detected only a few times. The J gene is TRBJ2-2, the V gene TRBV19, with TRBD1 matching over 10 bases. This CDR3 has 15 residues. Germline V gives CDR1 LNHDA, CDR2 SQIVND (reference sequence). Trimming removed 6 bases from V and 7 bases from J; junction bases left unmatched: 8. CDR3 sequence: CASRGTGVESGELFF. DNA of the CDR3: TGTGCCAGTAGGGGGACAGGGGTTGAAAGCGGGGAGCTGTTTTTT.

The chain links TRBV3-1 (or the pseudogene TRBV3-2) to TRBJ1-5; 10 nucleotides match TRBD1. J gave up 9 bases and V 4 bases, and 6 bases lay outside the gene matches. The CDR3 loop spans 14 amino acids. CDR1 is LGHDT and CDR2 is YNNKEL in the germline V gene (reference sequence). CDR3 in DNA: TGTGCCAGCAGCCTCGGACAGGGGGAAAGGCCCCAGCATTTT. Translated: CASSLGQGERPQHF.

The chain links TRBV5-8 to TRBJ2-5; 7 positions agree with TRBD2. The CDR3 sequence is 15 residues long. V was clipped by 0 bases and J by 2 bases; unmatched bases: 4. Germline V gene lookup returns CDR1 SGHTS and CDR2 YDEGEE. CDR3 nucleotide sequence: TGTGCCAGCAGCTTGGAGGGACTACCACAAGAGACCCAGTACTTC. Translated, it gives CASSLEGLPQETQYF.

The chain is built from TRBV30 and TRBJ2-4; D not certain. This CDR3 is built from 14 residues. Germline V gene data show CDR1 as GTSNPN and CDR2 as SVGIG (reference sequence). Trimming took off 2 bases at V and 1 base at J, with 9 bases between the two ends. The CDR3 nucleotides are TGTGCCTGGAGTAGATCTCAGGCCAAAAACATTCAGTACTTC. This encodes CAWSRSQAKNIQYF.

The chain has TRBV3-1 (or the pseudogene TRBV3-2) and TRBJ1-1; tentative D call: TRBD1 (6 bases). Germline V gene data show CDR1 as LGHDT and CDR2 as YNNKEL (reference sequence). This CDR3 contains 17 residues. The V end was cut by 1 base, the J end by 5 bases, with 20 bases between. The CDR3 loop is CASSQVGQGHRVTEAFF. The CDR3 DNA reads as TGTGCCAGCAGCCAAGTGGGCCAGGGCCACAGGGTTACTGAAGCTTTCTTT.

The chain links TRBV24-1 to TRBJ1-2; 10 nucleotides agree with TRBD1. Trimming removed 3 bases from V and 8 bases from J; junction bases left unmatched: 11. Germline CDR1 and CDR2: KGHDR and SFDVKD. The CDR3 totals 16 residues. The CDR3 nucleotides are TGTGCCACCAGTGATCCCCGGACAGGGGGATTCGTCGGCTACACCTTC. It is translated as CATSDPRTGGFVGYTF.